The rows below give T cell receptor beta chains drawn from one sample of a study of patients and donors after allogeneic stem cell transplantation. Each CDR3 protein gets one entry after TCRdb re-called the RT-PCR reads with MiXCR. The sample has some 960,000 distinct CDR3 sequences; more than 15% are singletons. The sequencing sample was made of blood, either unsorted or a sorted T cell fraction (not recorded which). Source of these receptors: a human donor who was either an allogeneic HSCT recipient or a stem cell or donor lymphocyte infusion donor (not recorded which). It is not recorded whose cells these are; they may come from a transplant donor. Each CDR3 is given with its conserved first and last residue. The D gene is left open where the match is weak. A row's size may be missing; if present it is once, few, many or a size class.

d_gene: .
abundance: .
v_gene: TRBV27
j_gene: TRBJ2-4
CDR3nt: TGTGCCAGCAGTTTGCGGGGATCCAAAAACATTCAGTACTTC
CDR3aa: CASSLRGSKNIQYF

d_gene: .
abundance: .
v_gene: TRBV29-1
j_gene: TRBJ2-5
CDR3nt: TGCAGCGTTGAAGGACGGGTTCAAGAGACCCAGTACTTC
CDR3aa: CSVEGRVQETQYF

d_gene: .
abundance: .
v_gene: TRBV7-2
j_gene: TRBJ2-1
CDR3nt: TGTGCCAGCAGCTCACGTAACAGGTACAATGAGCAGTTCTTC
CDR3aa: CASSSRNRYNEQFF

d_gene: TRBD2
abundance: few
v_gene: TRBV4-2
j_gene: TRBJ2-1
CDR3nt: TGTGCCAGCAGCCAACCGGGACTAGGGGTCGGTGAGCAGTTCTTC
CDR3aa: CASSQPGLGVGEQFF

d_gene: .
abundance: .
v_gene: TRBV2
j_gene: TRBJ2-1
CDR3nt: TGTGCCAGCCCCTGGGGGAGGAACAATGAGCAGTTCTTC
CDR3aa: CASPWGRNNEQFF

d_gene: TRBD1
abundance: few
v_gene: TRBV28
j_gene: TRBJ2-2
CDR3nt: TGTGCCAGCAGCTACAGGGGTATAGACTCCGGGGAGCTGTTTTTT
CDR3aa: CASSYRGIDSGELFF

d_gene: .
abundance: many
v_gene: TRBV4-3
j_gene: TRBJ1-1
CDR3nt: TGCGCCAGCAGCCAAGGGACACCCGGTGAAGCTTTCTTT
CDR3aa: CASSQGTPGEAFF

d_gene: .
abundance: .
v_gene: TRBV5-1
j_gene: TRBJ2-7
CDR3nt: TGCGCCAGCAGCTCTAGCCTCTCCGAGCAGTACTTC
CDR3aa: CASSSSLSEQYF

d_gene: TRBD2
abundance: .
v_gene: TRBV3-1
j_gene: TRBJ2-1
CDR3nt: TGTGCCAGCAGGACTAGCGGGAGGCCTCTCAATGAGCAGTTCTTC
CDR3aa: CASRTSGRPLNEQFF

d_gene: .
abundance: .
v_gene: TRBV4-3
j_gene: TRBJ2-7
CDR3nt: TGCGCCAGCAGCCAAGTGACCCGGGTGGTCTCCGAGCAGTACTTC
CDR3aa: CASSQVTRVVSEQYF

d_gene: .
abundance: few
v_gene: TRBV25-1
j_gene: TRBJ2-7
CDR3nt: TGTGCCACCTCTCTTACCCACGAGCAGTACTTC
CDR3aa: CATSLTHEQYF

d_gene: TRBD2
abundance: .
v_gene: TRBV2
j_gene: TRBJ2-1
CDR3nt: TGTGCCAGCATCGGCGGGGGGGACTACTCCTACAATGAGCAGTTCTTC
CDR3aa: CASIGGGDYSYNEQFF

d_gene: TRBD2
abundance: few
v_gene: TRBV7-3
j_gene: TRBJ2-1
CDR3nt: TGTGCCAGCAGCTTAGGCCCCTCCCGACTAGCGGGGGGGAATGAGCAGTTCTTC
CDR3aa: CASSLGPSRLAGGNEQFF

d_gene: TRBD1
abundance: few
v_gene: TRBV6-1
j_gene: TRBJ1-1
CDR3nt: TGTGCCAGCAGTGATAACAGGGGGCGACGCACTGAAGCTTTCTTT
CDR3aa: CASSDNRGRRTEAFF

d_gene: TRBD1
abundance: .
v_gene: TRBV12-5
j_gene: TRBJ2-2
CDR3nt: TGTGCTAGTGCTCCACGCGGGACAGGGTTAAACACCGGGGAGCTGTTTTTT
CDR3aa: CASAPRGTGLNTGELFF

d_gene: .
abundance: few
v_gene: TRBV12-3/TRBV12-4
j_gene: TRBJ1-3
CDR3nt: TGTGCCAGCAGCCCTACACGAAGCTCTGGAAACACCATATATTTT
CDR3aa: CASSPTRSSGNTIYF

d_gene: .
abundance: .
v_gene: TRBV27
j_gene: TRBJ2-5
CDR3nt: TGTGCCAGCAGTTTGTTTGGGAGTAGCGCAGAGACCCAGTACTTC
CDR3aa: CASSLFGSSAETQYF

d_gene: TRBD2
abundance: few
v_gene: TRBV7-2
j_gene: TRBJ2-5
CDR3nt: TGTGCCAGCAGCATGGGACTAGCGATAGAGACCCAGTACTTC
CDR3aa: CASSMGLAIETQYF

d_gene: TRBD1
abundance: .
v_gene: TRBV12-3/TRBV12-4
j_gene: TRBJ2-7
CDR3nt: TGTGCCAGCAGTTTATCTCGCCCTGGACAGGGGGTCTACGAGCAGTACTTC
CDR3aa: CASSLSRPGQGVYEQYF

d_gene: .
abundance: .
v_gene: TRBV20-1
j_gene: TRBJ2-6
CDR3nt: TGCAGTGCTAGTAAGGGGAACTCTGGGGCCAACGTCCTGACTTTC
CDR3aa: CSASKGNSGANVLTF

d_gene: .
abundance: .
v_gene: TRBV4-1
j_gene: TRBJ1-1
CDR3nt: TGCGCCAGCAGCCAAGATATTCCAGGGAGAAGGACTGAAGCTTTCTTT
CDR3aa: CASSQDIPGRRTEAFF

d_gene: TRBD1
abundance: .
v_gene: TRBV6-1
j_gene: TRBJ1-2
CDR3nt: TGTGCCAGCAGTGAAGGGGGACAGGTCTATGGCTACACCTTC
CDR3aa: CASSEGGQVYGYTF

d_gene: .
abundance: .
v_gene: TRBV7-9
j_gene: TRBJ1-1
CDR3nt: TGTGCCAGCAGCTTAGGGACTGAAAGTAGTGGGGCTTTCTTT
CDR3aa: CASSLGTESSGAFF

d_gene: .
abundance: .
v_gene: TRBV7-9
j_gene: TRBJ2-5
CDR3nt: TGTGCCAGCAGCTTAGCTCGGGCATTGGGGGAGACCCAGTACTTC
CDR3aa: CASSLARALGETQYF

d_gene: TRBD2
abundance: .
v_gene: TRBV28
j_gene: TRBJ2-5
CDR3nt: TGTGCCAGCAGTCCCCGCGGGAGTAGGGTTTCGGAGACCCAGTACTTC
CDR3aa: CASSPRGSRVSETQYF

d_gene: .
abundance: .
v_gene: TRBV5-6
j_gene: TRBJ2-5
CDR3nt: TGTGCCAGCAGCTGGTACAGGGCCCAAGAGACCCAGTACTTC
CDR3aa: CASSWYRAQETQYF

d_gene: TRBD1
abundance: .
v_gene: TRBV4-1
j_gene: TRBJ1-5
CDR3nt: TGCGCCAGCAGCCAGGAGGACAGGGGGACCTATAGCAATCAGCCCCAGCATTTT
CDR3aa: CASSQEDRGTYSNQPQHF

d_gene: .
abundance: many
v_gene: TRBV20-1
j_gene: TRBJ1-2
CDR3nt: TGCAGTGCTAGTGGTGGTCTTACTAACTATGGCTACACCTTC
CDR3aa: CSASGGLTNYGYTF

d_gene: .
abundance: many
v_gene: TRBV20-1
j_gene: TRBJ1-2
CDR3nt: TGCAGTGCCGCGGTCGATATCCTCTATGGCTACACCTTC
CDR3aa: CSAAVDILYGYTF

d_gene: .
abundance: .
v_gene: TRBV27
j_gene: TRBJ1-2
CDR3nt: TGTGCCAGCAGTCGATACGGACCGTACTATGGCTACACCTTC
CDR3aa: CASSRYGPYYGYTF

d_gene: TRBD1
abundance: .
v_gene: TRBV12-3/TRBV12-4
j_gene: TRBJ2-7
CDR3nt: TGTGCCAGCAGTTCCCGGACAGGGGGCCTCGAGCAGTACTTC
CDR3aa: CASSSRTGGLEQYF

d_gene: .
abundance: few
v_gene: TRBV12-3/TRBV12-4
j_gene: TRBJ2-1
CDR3nt: TGTGCCAGCAGTCAGGAGTCTCTGGAGCAGTTCTTC
CDR3aa: CASSQESLEQFF

d_gene: TRBD2
abundance: .
v_gene: TRBV30
j_gene: TRBJ2-5
CDR3nt: TGTGCCTGGAGTACCGCGGGAGCGTTCGAGACCCAGTACTTC
CDR3aa: CAWSTAGAFETQYF

d_gene: .
abundance: once
v_gene: TRBV2
j_gene: TRBJ2-5
CDR3nt: TGTGCCAGCAATCTACAGGGTGGACAAGAGACCCAGTACTTC
CDR3aa: CASNLQGGQETQYF

d_gene: TRBD1
abundance: few
v_gene: TRBV7-2
j_gene: TRBJ2-3
CDR3nt: TGTGCCAGCAGCTTCCCTCCGGGACAGCCCACAGATACGCAGTATTTT
CDR3aa: CASSFPPGQPTDTQYF

d_gene: .
abundance: .
v_gene: TRBV20-1
j_gene: TRBJ1-1
CDR3nt: TGCAGTGCTAGAGAAAAGGATGAAGCTTTCTTT
CDR3aa: CSAREKDEAFF

d_gene: .
abundance: .
v_gene: TRBV20-1
j_gene: TRBJ2-7
CDR3nt: TGCAGTGTCTCCGGGGACATTCAACACCCCTTC
CDR3aa: CSVSGDIQHPF

d_gene: TRBD1
abundance: .
v_gene: TRBV7-2
j_gene: TRBJ2-5
CDR3nt: TGTGCCAGCAGCCCACCGGGACAGGATTTGGCCCAGTACTTC
CDR3aa: CASSPPGQDLAQYF

d_gene: .
abundance: few
v_gene: TRBV24-1
j_gene: TRBJ1-1
CDR3nt: TGTGCCACCAGTGATTTGGGCCGCCAAGCTTTCTTT
CDR3aa: CATSDLGRQAFF

d_gene: .
abundance: .
v_gene: TRBV4-2
j_gene: TRBJ2-5
CDR3nt: TGTGTCAGCAGCCAAGAAGCCCTGCTGGGGCCCCAGTACTTC
CDR3aa: CVSSQEALLGPQYF

d_gene: TRBD1
abundance: .
v_gene: TRBV5-1
j_gene: TRBJ2-3
CDR3nt: TGCGCCAGCAGCTTGGCCCTGAAGGGGGCTACAGATACGCAGTATTTT
CDR3aa: CASSLALKGATDTQYF

d_gene: TRBD2
abundance: few
v_gene: TRBV11-1
j_gene: TRBJ2-1
CDR3nt: TGTGCCAGCAGCCTCGACCAGACTAGCGGGAGGAACTCCTACAATGAGCAGTTCTTC
CDR3aa: CASSLDQTSGRNSYNEQFF

d_gene: TRBD2
abundance: .
v_gene: TRBV6-2/TRBV6-3
j_gene: TRBJ2-1
CDR3nt: TGTGCCAGCACCGGGACTAGCGGGGGAGCCTACAATGAGCAGTTCTTC
CDR3aa: CASTGTSGGAYNEQFF

d_gene: TRBD2
abundance: few
v_gene: TRBV12-3/TRBV12-4
j_gene: TRBJ2-5
CDR3nt: TGTGCCAGCAGTTTAGACGGGAGGGCCGCAGAGACCCAGTACTTC
CDR3aa: CASSLDGRAAETQYF

d_gene: .
abundance: .
v_gene: TRBV15
j_gene: TRBJ1-4
CDR3nt: TGTGCCACCAGCAGAACCGGGATTGAGGAAAAACTGTTTTTT
CDR3aa: CATSRTGIEEKLFF

d_gene: .
abundance: .
v_gene: TRBV6-2/TRBV6-3
j_gene: TRBJ2-1
CDR3nt: TGTGCCAGCAGAGAGGGTTGGAGACACAATGAGCAGTTCTTC
CDR3aa: CASREGWRHNEQFF

d_gene: .
abundance: many
v_gene: TRBV29-1
j_gene: TRBJ2-7
CDR3nt: TGCAGCGTTGTGGGGGATCCCTACGAGCAGTACTTC
CDR3aa: CSVVGDPYEQYF

d_gene: TRBD2
abundance: few
v_gene: TRBV25-1
j_gene: TRBJ2-5
CDR3nt: TGTGCCAGCAGTTCCTGGCGGACTAGCGGCCAAGAGACCCAGTACTTC
CDR3aa: CASSSWRTSGQETQYF

d_gene: .
abundance: .
v_gene: TRBV2
j_gene: TRBJ2-7
CDR3nt: TGTGCCAGCAGTGAAGCTCGGAGGGGGGACGAGCAGTACTTC
CDR3aa: CASSEARRGDEQYF

d_gene: .
abundance: few
v_gene: TRBV20-1
j_gene: TRBJ2-5
CDR3nt: TGCAGTGCTAGAGATCTGTCGCAGGCCCAGTACTTC
CDR3aa: CSARDLSQAQYF

d_gene: TRBD2
abundance: few
v_gene: TRBV6-5
j_gene: TRBJ2-3
CDR3nt: TGTGCCAGCAGTTACTTGGGGGGGAGCACCTACACAGATACGCAGTATTTT
CDR3aa: CASSYLGGSTYTDTQYF

d_gene: TRBD2
abundance: .
v_gene: TRBV4-3
j_gene: TRBJ2-7
CDR3nt: TGCGCCAGCAGCCAAACGACTAGCGGGGGGGCCATTAGCTCCTACGAGCAGTACTTC
CDR3aa: CASSQTTSGGAISSYEQYF

d_gene: .
abundance: once
v_gene: TRBV28
j_gene: TRBJ2-2
CDR3nt: TGTGCCAGCAGTTTGGGGGACTCCCGGACAGTCGGGGAGCTGTTTTTT
CDR3aa: CASSLGDSRTVGELFF

d_gene: .
abundance: .
v_gene: TRBV4-1
j_gene: TRBJ2-3
CDR3nt: TGCGCCAGCAGCCAAGAGAAGGGTTCAGATACGCAGTATTTT
CDR3aa: CASSQEKGSDTQYF

d_gene: .
abundance: many
v_gene: TRBV12-3/TRBV12-4
j_gene: TRBJ1-2
CDR3nt: TGTGCCAGCAGTTTGGATACAGAAGGCTACACCTTC
CDR3aa: CASSLDTEGYTF